The clone carrying this T cell receptor beta chain occurred a few times. What it binds is not known. This entry is derived from a study of identical twins. Notes on the study in general: Twins showed weaker excess sharing in their beta out-of-frame sequences. Within cord blood, abundant beta clonotypes carried fewer insertions, but memory repertoires showed no such trend.

The V and J ends lost 4 bases and 1 base respectively, with 10 bases between them. The CDR3 has 14 residues. Via MiXCR, TCRdb re-called the 5' RACE reads, giving one row per CDR3 protein. The table records approximately 500,000 distinct CDR3 sequences, less than 25% of them present only once. The sample was also reused in another study, on T cells expressing NK-cell markers. That work adds: The contribution of dominant NKG2C+ clonotypes to CD8+ T cells in more than five donors was roughly 1.0-7.5%.

The chain uses TRBV12-3 or TRBV12-4 and TRBJ1-1, with D uncertain. The sequenced sample consisted of CD4+ T cells sorted from blood. This TCR came from a woman under 30 in good health. The CDR3 DNA reads as TGTGCCAGCAGTTATGACGCGAGGAACACTGAAGCTTTCTTT. The encoded protein is CASSYDARNTEAFF.